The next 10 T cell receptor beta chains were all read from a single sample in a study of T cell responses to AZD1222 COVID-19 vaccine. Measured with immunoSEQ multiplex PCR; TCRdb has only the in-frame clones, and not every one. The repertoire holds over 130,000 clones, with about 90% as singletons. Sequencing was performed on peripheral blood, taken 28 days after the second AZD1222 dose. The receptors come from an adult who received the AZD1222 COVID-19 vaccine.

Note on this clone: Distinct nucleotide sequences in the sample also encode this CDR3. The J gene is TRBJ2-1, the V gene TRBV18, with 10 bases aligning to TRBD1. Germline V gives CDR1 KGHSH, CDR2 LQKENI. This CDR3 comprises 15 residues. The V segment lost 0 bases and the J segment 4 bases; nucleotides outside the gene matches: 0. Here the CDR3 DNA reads TGTGCCAGCTCACCACCGGGACAGGGGTACAATGAGCAGTTCTTC. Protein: CASSPPGQGYNEQFF.

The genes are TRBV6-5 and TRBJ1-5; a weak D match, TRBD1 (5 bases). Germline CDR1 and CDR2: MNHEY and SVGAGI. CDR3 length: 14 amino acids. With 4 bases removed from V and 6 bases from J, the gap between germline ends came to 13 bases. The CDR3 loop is CASSSLGGSQPQHF. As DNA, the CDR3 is TGTGCCAGCAGTTCCCTTGGGGGAAGTCAGCCCCAGCATTTT.

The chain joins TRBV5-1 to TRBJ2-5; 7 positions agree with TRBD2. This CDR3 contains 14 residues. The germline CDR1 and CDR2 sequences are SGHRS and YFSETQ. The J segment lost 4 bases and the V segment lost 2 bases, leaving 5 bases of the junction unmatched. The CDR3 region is CASSLLAIGETQYF. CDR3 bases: TGCGCCAGCAGCTTACTAGCGATCGGAGAGACCCAGTACTTC.

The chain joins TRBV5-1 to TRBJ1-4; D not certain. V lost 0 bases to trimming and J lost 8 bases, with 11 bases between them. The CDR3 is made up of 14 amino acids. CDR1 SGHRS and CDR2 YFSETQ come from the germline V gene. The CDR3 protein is CASSLGKGAEKLFF. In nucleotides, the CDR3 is TGCGCCAGCAGCTTGGGAAAGGGTGCGGAAAAACTGTTTTTT.

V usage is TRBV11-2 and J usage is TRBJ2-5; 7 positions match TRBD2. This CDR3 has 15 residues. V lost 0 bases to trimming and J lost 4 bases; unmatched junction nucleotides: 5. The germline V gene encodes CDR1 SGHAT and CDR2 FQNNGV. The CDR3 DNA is TGTGCCAGCAGCTTAGATCGGGGGGACTCAGAGACCCAGTACTTC. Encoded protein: CASSLDRGDSETQYF.

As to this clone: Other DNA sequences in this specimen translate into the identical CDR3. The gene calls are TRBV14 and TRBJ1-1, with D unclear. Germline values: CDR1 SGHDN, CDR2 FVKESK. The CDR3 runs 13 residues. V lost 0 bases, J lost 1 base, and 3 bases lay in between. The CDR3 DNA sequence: TGTGCCAGCAGCCAAGATAGGAACACTGAAGCTTTCTTT. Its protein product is CASSQDRNTEAFF.

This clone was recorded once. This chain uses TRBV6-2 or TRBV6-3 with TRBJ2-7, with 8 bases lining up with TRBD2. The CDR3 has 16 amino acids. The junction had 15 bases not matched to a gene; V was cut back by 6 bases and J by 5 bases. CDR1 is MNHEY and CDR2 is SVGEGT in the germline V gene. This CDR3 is CASSSHGAGENHEQYF. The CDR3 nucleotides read TGTGCCAGCAGCTCCCACGGAGCGGGAGAAAACCACGAGCAGTACTTC.

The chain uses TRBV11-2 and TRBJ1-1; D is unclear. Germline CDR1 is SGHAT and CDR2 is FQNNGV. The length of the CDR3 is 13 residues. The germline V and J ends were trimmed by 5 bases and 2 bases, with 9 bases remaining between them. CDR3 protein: CASSPDGNTEAFF. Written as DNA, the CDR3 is TGTGCCAGCAGCCCCGACGGAAACACTGAAGCTTTCTTT.

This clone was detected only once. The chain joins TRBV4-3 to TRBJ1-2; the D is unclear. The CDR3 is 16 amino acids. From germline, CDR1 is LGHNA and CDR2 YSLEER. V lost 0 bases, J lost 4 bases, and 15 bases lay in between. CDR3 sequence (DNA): TGCGCCAGCAGCCAAGATATTGTCCGGGGAGGCTATGGCTACACCTTC. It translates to CASSQDIVRGGYGYTF.

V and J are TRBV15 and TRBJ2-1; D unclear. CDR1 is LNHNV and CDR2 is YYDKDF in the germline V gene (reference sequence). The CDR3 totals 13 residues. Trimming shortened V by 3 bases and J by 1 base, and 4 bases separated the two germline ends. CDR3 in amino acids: CATSRVSYNEQFF. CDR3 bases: TGTGCCACCAGCAGGGTTTCCTACAATGAGCAGTTCTTC.